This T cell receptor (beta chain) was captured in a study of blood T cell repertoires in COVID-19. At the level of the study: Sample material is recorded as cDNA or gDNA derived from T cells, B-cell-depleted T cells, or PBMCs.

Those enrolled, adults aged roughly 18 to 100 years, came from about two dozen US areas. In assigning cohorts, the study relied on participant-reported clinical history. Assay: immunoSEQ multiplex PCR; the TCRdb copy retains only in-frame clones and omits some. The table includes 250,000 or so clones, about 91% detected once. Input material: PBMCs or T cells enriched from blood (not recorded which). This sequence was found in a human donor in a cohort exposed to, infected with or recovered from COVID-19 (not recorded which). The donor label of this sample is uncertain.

CDR3 region: CASSQDMEGGPGEQFF. In nucleotides, the CDR3 is TGCGCCAGCAGCCAAGATATGGAGGGGGGGCCGGGTGAGCAGTTCTTC. V gene TRBV4-1 combines with J gene TRBJ2-1; perhaps TRBD2 as D (7 bases). Trimming removed 0 bases from V and 9 bases from J, with 18 bases in between. Germline loops: CDR1 MGHRA, CDR2 YSYEKL. This CDR3 is built from 16 residues.